These T cell receptor beta chains were read from a single sample in a study of T cell responses to AZD1222 COVID-19 vaccine. Libraries were prepared by immunoSEQ multiplex PCR; TCRdb keeps only in-frame clonotypes and omits some of them. The sample yields about 130,000 clones, roughly nine tenths seen once. The sample consisted of peripheral blood, taken on day 0 of AZD1222 vaccination. The receptors originated from an adult in good health. Both conserved end residues are part of each CDR3. D genes are given only for firm matches. Clone size is shown for a subset of rows, as once, few, many or a class of expanded clone.

TRBV6-6	.	TRBJ2-5	.	CASHFHSKRETQYF	TGTGCCAGCCACTTTCATAGCAAGAGGGAGACCCAGTACTTC
TRBV3-1/TRBV3-2	.	TRBJ2-5	.	CASRHFGGRAKETQYF	TGTGCCAGCAGACATTTTGGGGGCAGGGCCAAAGAGACCCAGTACTTC
TRBV6-5	TRBD1	TRBJ2-5	.	CASSPTGAQETQYF	TGTGCCAGCAGTCCAACAGGGGCCCAAGAGACCCAGTACTTC
TRBV5-4	.	TRBJ2-7	.	CASSLGGPIYEQYF	TGTGCCAGCAGTCTAGGGGGGCCTATCTACGAGCAGTACTTC
TRBV4-1	TRBD1	TRBJ1-1	.	CASSQNLRTGGYTEAFF	TGCGCCAGCAGCCAAAATTTACGAACAGGGGGCTACACTGAAGCTTTCTTT
TRBV28	.	TRBJ2-1	.	CASSQTYNEQFF	TGTGCCAGCAGCCAAACTTACAATGAGCAGTTCTTC
TRBV18	.	TRBJ1-2	.	CASSPTGNYGYTF	TGTGCCAGCTCACCAACGGGGAACTATGGCTACACCTTC
TRBV10-3	.	TRBJ1-2	.	CASSLHSENYGYTF	TGTGCTTCGTCTCTACACTCGGAGAACTATGGCTACACCTTC
TRBV10-2	TRBD1	TRBJ1-4	.	CATKTGAGEKLFF	TGCGCCACCAAGACAGGGGCAGGTGAAAAACTGTTTTTT
TRBV7-9	TRBD1	TRBJ1-3	.	CASSFKGQDSGNTIYF	TGTGCCAGCAGCTTCAAGGGACAGGACTCTGGAAACACCATATATTTT
TRBV4-1	.	TRBJ1-1	.	CASSQIRQLNTEAFF	TGCGCCAGCAGCCAAATAAGACAGCTGAACACTGAAGCTTTCTTT
TRBV6-2/TRBV6-3	.	TRBJ1-1	.	CASSYTRNTEAFF	TGTGCCAGCAGTTACACACGGAACACTGAAGCTTTCTTT
TRBV2	.	TRBJ2-4	.	CGTGLAKNIQYF	TGTGGGACGGGTCTAGCCAAAAACATTCAGTACTTC
TRBV5-1	.	TRBJ1-2	.	CASSLSGIYGYTF	TGCGCCAGCAGCCTCTCCGGGATCTATGGCTACACCTTC
TRBV13	.	TRBJ1-6	once	CASSLGWGANSPLHF	TGTGCCAGCAGCTTAGGATGGGGGGCTAATTCACCCCTCCACTTT
TRBV21-1	.	TRBJ2-7	.	CASSKRTEQGASLYEQYF	TGTGCCAGCAGCAAAAGGACCGAACAGGGTGCTAGTCTCTACGAGCAGTACTTC
TRBV18	.	TRBJ1-1	.	CASSPVENTEAFF	TGTGCCAGCTCACCAGTCGAGAACACTGAAGCTTTCTTT
TRBV6-5	.	TRBJ2-4	.	CASMGSKNIQYF	TGTGCCAGCATGGGGTCCAAAAACATTCAGTACTTC
TRBV4-2	TRBD2	TRBJ2-1	.	CASSLRTSGDSYNEQFF	TGTGCCAGCAGCCTCCGGACTAGCGGGGACTCTTACAATGAGCAGTTCTTC
TRBV7-9	TRBD2	TRBJ2-7	.	CASSSPGLAGANEQYF	TGTGCCAGCAGCTCACCGGGACTAGCGGGGGCTAACGAGCAGTACTTC
TRBV6-5	TRBD1	TRBJ1-2	.	CASSPQQGAGYTF	TGTGCCAGCAGTCCGCAACAGGGGGCTGGCTACACCTTC
TRBV27	.	TRBJ2-1	.	CASSLSGLWGNEQFF	TGTGCCAGCAGTTTATCAGGGTTGTGGGGGAATGAGCAGTTCTTC
TRBV6-4	.	TRBJ2-4	few	CASSEGFGNIQYF	TGTGCCAGCAGTGAGGGGTTCGGAAACATTCAGTACTTC
TRBV10-3	.	TRBJ1-2	.	CAITLDRGYGYTF	TGTGCCATCACCCTTGACAGAGGCTATGGCTACACCTTC
TRBV24-1	TRBD1	TRBJ1-1	.	CATSDNLRDRHEAFF	TGTGCCACCAGTGATAACCTCCGGGACAGACATGAAGCTTTCTTT
TRBV6-1	.	TRBJ2-7	.	CASSEGGGWNEQYF	TGTGCCAGCAGTGAAGGGGGGGGCTGGAACGAGCAGTACTTC
TRBV20-1	TRBD1	TRBJ1-1	.	CSASEGALPEAFF	TGCAGTGCTAGTGAGGGGGCTCTGCCTGAAGCTTTCTTT
TRBV6-5	.	TRBJ1-2	.	CASSYSNVGRGYTF	TGTGCCAGCAGTTACTCGAACGTGGGCCGTGGCTACACCTTC
TRBV6-5	.	TRBJ1-2	few	CASGDGFYGYTF	TGTGCCAGCGGGGACGGATTCTATGGCTACACCTTC
TRBV7-8	.	TRBJ1-1	.	CASSLGTVSTEAFF	TGTGCCAGCAGCTTAGGGACAGTCTCCACTGAAGCTTTCTTT
TRBV6-5	.	TRBJ1-1	.	CASSYGAGRAFF	TGTGCCAGCAGTTACGGGGCGGGTCGAGCTTTCTTT
TRBV24-1	.	TRBJ2-1	.	CATSDTAGYNEQFF	TGTGCCACCAGTGATACGGCAGGCTACAATGAGCAGTTCTTC
TRBV6-5	.	TRBJ1-5	once	CATYRDGGQPQHF	TGTGCCACCTACCGGGACGGAGGCCAGCCCCAGCATTTT
TRBV4-2	.	TRBJ2-7	once	CASSQPDRSELEQYF	TGTGCCAGCAGCCAACCTGACAGGTCCGAGCTCGAGCAGTACTTC
TRBV5-1	.	TRBJ2-1	.	CASSWDFREQFF	TGCGCCAGCAGCTGGGACTTCCGGGAGCAGTTCTTC
TRBV18	TRBD1	TRBJ1-2	.	CASSPGLQGTYGYTF	TGTGCCAGCTCACCCGGGCTACAGGGGACCTATGGCTACACCTTC
TRBV7-3	TRBD1	TRBJ1-1	once	CASSPTGANTEAFF	TGTGCCAGCAGCCCGACAGGGGCGAACACTGAAGCTTTCTTT
TRBV2	.	TRBJ2-4	few	CASSEVAGRFSWYF	TGTGCCAGCAGTGAAGTTGCAGGAAGATTTTCCTGGTACTTC
TRBV10-3	TRBD1	TRBJ1-1	.	CAIKDRETEAFF	TGTGCCATTAAGGACAGGGAGACTGAAGCTTTCTTT
TRBV19	.	TRBJ1-2	.	CASSIVTAVDYGYTF	TGTGCCAGTAGTATAGTCACGGCAGTTGACTATGGCTACACCTTC
TRBV18	.	TRBJ2-7	.	CASSPPGGEYEQYF	TGTGCCAGCTCACCCCCGGGGGGCGAATACGAGCAGTACTTC
TRBV4-3	.	TRBJ1-2	.	CASSQDPSYGYTF	TGCGCCAGCAGCCAAGACCCGAGCTATGGCTACACCTTC
TRBV5-6	TRBD1	TRBJ2-7	.	CASSVTGAAVHEQYF	TGTGCCAGCAGCGTTACAGGGGCCGCCGTCCACGAGCAGTACTTC
TRBV5-6	TRBD1	TRBJ1-1	.	CASSKAGRGTEAFF	TGTGCCAGCAGCAAAGCAGGCAGGGGGACTGAAGCTTTCTTT
TRBV5-1	TRBD2	TRBJ2-3	few	CASRRLAGGISSTDTQYF	TGCGCCAGCCGGCGACTAGCGGGAGGGATCTCTAGCACAGATACGCAGTATTTT
TRBV7-6	TRBD1	TRBJ1-1	once	CASSLTPPTGGSVVGTEAFF	TGTGCCAGCAGCTTAACCCCGCCAACAGGGGGCTCTGTGGTTGGCACTGAAGCTTTCTTT
TRBV29-1	.	TRBJ2-1	few	CSVELWEGAYNEQFF	TGCAGCGTTGAACTGTGGGAGGGGGCCTACAATGAGCAGTTCTTC
TRBV7-9	TRBD1	TRBJ2-2	.	CASYFHQYRGYTGELFF	TGTGCCAGCTACTTCCATCAGTACAGGGGTTATACCGGGGAGCTGTTTTTT
TRBV19	.	TRBJ1-5	once	CASSIELGYSNQPQHF	TGTGCCAGTAGTATAGAGCTGGGTTACAGCAATCAGCCCCAGCATTTT
TRBV10-2	.	TRBJ1-5	.	CASSFGGDNQPQHF	TGCGCCAGCAGCTTCGGCGGGGACAATCAGCCCCAGCATTTT
TRBV9	.	TRBJ2-3	.	CASTQGAGGPTDTQYF	TGTGCCAGCACCCAAGGGGCCGGGGGGCCGACAGATACGCAGTATTTT
TRBV5-1	.	TRBJ2-7	once	CASHGTPTAYEQYF	TGCGCCAGCCACGGGACCCCAACCGCCTACGAGCAGTACTTC
TRBV4-2	.	TRBJ2-5	few	CASSQGGTEETQYF	TGTGCCAGCAGCCAAGGCGGGACAGAAGAGACCCAGTACTTC
TRBV3-1/TRBV3-2	.	TRBJ1-3	once	CASSQGGRREKGNTIYF	TGTGCCAGCAGCCAAGGGGGGCGCAGGGAAAAGGGAAACACCATATATTTT
TRBV15	TRBD1	TRBJ1-2	.	CATSRGQGYGYTF	TGTGCCACCAGCAGAGGACAGGGATATGGCTACACCTTC